Each of the 2 T cell receptor beta chains below was sequenced from the same sample in a study of T cells in Graves' hyperthyroidism and ophthalmopathy. Regions amplified from RNA transcripts were the TCR beta CDR3 regions. Researchers ran a first-round RT-PCR on the TCR CDR3 using the HTBI primer set. TCRdb reprocessed the multiplex PCR reads with MiXCR, giving one entry per CDR3 protein. The repertoire includes about 130,000 distinct CDR3 sequences, 22% of them detected once, and roughly 71% sits in the top ten. The specimen was blood. The origin of the receptors is a woman between 45 and 65 years old with Graves' hyperthyroidism that later progressed to Graves' ophthalmopathy.

V usage is TRBV5-1 and J usage is TRBJ2-2; D may be TRBD2 (6 bases). Trimming shortened V by 0 bases and J by 2 bases, and 14 bases separated the two germline ends. CDR3 size: 17 residues. Germline V gives CDR1 SGHRS, CDR2 YFSETQ. The CDR3 region is CASSLALGGVNTGELFF. CDR3 DNA sequence: TGCGCCAGCAGCTTGGCCTTGGGCGGGGTCAACACCGGGGAGCTGTTTTTT.

This chain uses TRBV7-6 with TRBJ1-1, with D uncertain. CDR1 and CDR2 (germline): SGHVS, FNYEAQ. Trimming removed 0 bases from V and 0 bases from J, with 5 bases in between. The CDR3 is 14 residues long. The CDR3 sequence is CASSLAPLNTEAFF. Written as DNA, the CDR3 is TGTGCCAGCAGCTTAGCGCCTCTGAACACTGAAGCTTTCTTT.